Detailed here is one T cell receptor beta chain. Its recognized antigen is unknown. A much larger clone lies a single base off, so this may be a read error. Libraries were prepared through multiplex PCR. The instrument was an Illumina HiSeq 4000. To build TCR beta libraries, CDR3 regions were amplified by Arm-PCR using iRepertoire HTBI primers. Before sequencing, the PCR products went through gel purification. Per the source publication's procedure: Gene usage analysis of CDR3 amino acid clonotypes used the 55 to 65 TRBV and about 14 TRBJ segments found across samples. COPE and FqMerger were used to merge filtered high-quality paired reads into contigs. Contigs were aligned with BLAST to IMGT TRBV, TRBD and TRBJ reference genes, and CDR3 was defined per IMGT. Highly expanded clones were defined as clonotypes with a frequency above 0.1%. Shannon entropy was used to measure repertoire diversity, and the Gini coefficient was used to measure V-J evenness. A clonotype found in more than one individual was treated as public. TCRdb applied fastp at Q25 and MiXCR to the public reads, then kept only in-frame beta chains. Here each entry gathers all rows of one CDR3 protein and keeps the most common genes and DNA. These V and J calls rely on TCRdb rather than the paper's analysis. Present in this sample are more than 300,000 distinct CDR3 sequences, about 20% of which were seen just once. The ten largest clones capture 29% of the sample.

The source of the sample is a study of regulatory T cells in long-lasting Graves disease (TCRdb year 2021). With regard to the full study: Persistent Graves' disease was defined as antithyroid drug treatment for over 5 years with persistently positive TSH receptor autoantibodies. Antithyroid drugs had been taken for about 10.3 years on average by persistent Graves' disease patients in the clinical cohort. The study was conducted in China and was registered as a clinical trial. TCR sequencing covered about 13 persistent and around 20 newly diagnosed Graves' disease patients, about 35 samples in total. Persistent Graves' disease patients were compared with newly diagnosed Graves' disease patients by peripheral blood TCR sequencing and RNA sequencing. Points the paper makes about the study in general: The authors noted that the small sample size was a limitation that may lower accuracy. A larger number of public clonotypes was shared among persistent patients (approximately 2,600) than among newly diagnosed patients (roughly 930). Compared with newly diagnosed patients, persistent Graves' disease patients had lower TCR Shannon entropy and fewer highly expanded clones, which suggests clonal expansion. Because the primary lesion, thyroid tissue, could not be accessed, the study looked at peripheral blood alone. Persistent disease showed preferential use of TRBV28, TRBJ1-2 and TRBJ2-5, whereas newly diagnosed disease favored TRBV20-1 and TRBJ2-1. Only the TCR beta chain was sequenced and analyzed.

The time point label, as the study defines it: persistent/refractory GD, antithyroid drugs over 5 years with positive TRAb. RNA was extracted from PBMCs in TRIzol for both TCR sequencing and RNA sequencing. The diagnosis of Graves' disease followed American Thyroid Association guidelines. Patients for the study were recruited at an endocrinology department in Xi'an, China. From each patient, about 8.9 milliliters of peripheral blood was collected into an EDTA anticoagulant tube. Ficoll Paque Plus density gradient separation was used to isolate PBMCs, and no further T cell sorting was performed. An Agilent 2100 Bioanalyzer and agarose gel were used to assess RNA quality, and a NanoDrop 2000 was used to measure RNA concentration. Trimming leaves V shorter by 5 bases and J shorter by 0 bases, with the junction holding 6 bases beyond the gene matches. The CDR3, cysteine through phenylalanine, is 16 amino acids long. Only the CDR3 portion is preserved as DNA: 48 bases, with reading frame beginning at the first base. The CDR1 and CDR2 encoded by the germline V gene (reference sequence) are SGHAT and FQDESV.

The rearranged chain carries TRBV11-1 and TRBJ2-5; 10 junctional bases match TRBD1. The sample consisted of peripheral blood mononuclear cells (PBMCs), taken when the disease was refractory, from a patient treated with antithyroid drugs. The sequence was obtained from a female donor with Graves disease. The sequenced DNA: TGTGCCAGCAGCCTCAGGACAGGGGGGTACCAAGAGACCCAGTACTTC. Its amino acids are CASSLRTGGYQETQYF.